A single sample gave rise to the 3 T cell receptor beta chains below, sequenced in a study of OX40 agonist ivuxolimab in advanced cancers. The method was immunoSEQ multiplex PCR; TCRdb's version includes in-frame clones alone and lacks a portion of them. There are tens of thousands of clones in the sample; about nine tenths occur only once, and about 30% lies in the top ten. The material sequenced was CD4+ or CD8+ T cells sorted from blood, taken in a trial of the OX40 agonist ivuxolimab. The receptors come from an adult with an advanced solid tumor such as melanoma, head and neck, liver or kidney cancer.

J is TRBJ1-5 and V is TRBV10-3; D unclear. The V and J ends lost 6 bases and 5 bases respectively, with 23 bases between them. The CDR3 is made up of 17 amino acids. Germline values: CDR1 ENHRY, CDR2 SYGVKD. The CDR3 nucleotides read TGTGCCATCAGCCCTACTGGTCCCCCAGGTTTCGATCAGCCCCAGCATTTT. This codes for CAISPTGPPGFDQPQHF.

This chain connects TRBV29-1 to TRBJ2-2; tentatively, D is TRBD2 (7 bases). CDR3 length: 14 amino acids. Germline CDR1 SQVTM, CDR2 ANQGSEA. Trimming removed 7 bases at V and 4 bases at J, with 16 bases between. The CDR3 reads CSAERGGPTGELFF. CDR3 nucleotides: TGCAGCGCAGAGAGGGGGGGGCCCACCGGGGAGCTGTTTTTT.

This clone has a single count. The rearrangement uses TRBV7-9 and TRBJ1-2, with D uncertain. The CDR3 length is 13 residues. Germline V lookup: CDR1 SEHNR, CDR2 FQNEAQ (reference sequence). V lost 5 bases and J 4 bases, leaving 11 bases between the germline ends. CDR3 coding DNA: TGTGCCAGCAGCCTTGATGTTATCTATGGCTACACCTTC. Encoded protein: CASSLDVIYGYTF.